What follows are 2 T cell receptor beta chains derived from one specimen sequenced in a study of T cell responses to AZD1222 COVID-19 vaccine. Here immunoSEQ multiplex PCR was the method, and the copy in TCRdb shows in-frame clones only, minus some. The table shows more than 80,000 clones, with approximately 86% occurring only once. The sequences come from peripheral blood, collected on day 0 of AZD1222 vaccination. These receptors were collected from an adult in good health.

The gene calls are TRBV19 and TRBJ1-2, with D possibly matching TRBD1 (5 bases). The CDR3 totals 16 residues. The V and J ends lost 7 bases and 2 bases respectively, with 20 bases between them. Germline V gene data show CDR1 as LNHDA and CDR2 as SQIVND (reference sequence). Here the CDR3 reads CASTQGRGRLNYGYTF. CDR3 DNA sequence: TGTGCCAGTACCCAAGGTCGGGGGAGGCTCAACTATGGCTACACCTTC.

The chain recombines TRBV29-1 with TRBJ2-5; 7 nucleotides align to TRBD2. V was pared by 3 bases and J by 5 bases, with 6 bases of the junction left unmatched. The germline gives CDR1 SQVTM, CDR2 ANQGSEA. The CDR3 contains 13 residues. The CDR3 sequence is CSVDRLARETQYF. CDR3 bases: TGCAGCGTTGACCGACTAGCAAGGGAGACCCAGTACTTC.